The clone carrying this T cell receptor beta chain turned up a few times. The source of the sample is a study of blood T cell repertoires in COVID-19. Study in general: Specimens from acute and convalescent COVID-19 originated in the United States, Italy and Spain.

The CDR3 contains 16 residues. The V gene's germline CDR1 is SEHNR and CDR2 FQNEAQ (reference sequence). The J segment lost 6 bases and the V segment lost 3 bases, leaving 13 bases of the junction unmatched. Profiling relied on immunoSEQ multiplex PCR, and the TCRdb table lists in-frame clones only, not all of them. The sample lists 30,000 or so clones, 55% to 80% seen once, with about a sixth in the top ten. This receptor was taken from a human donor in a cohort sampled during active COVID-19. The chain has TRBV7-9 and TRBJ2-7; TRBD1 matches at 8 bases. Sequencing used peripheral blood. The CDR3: CASSFLSGGGRSEQYF. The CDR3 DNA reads TGTGCCAGCAGCTTCCTCTCAGGGGGCGGGCGGAGCGAGCAGTACTTC.